This TCR beta chain is from a study of neurological immune-mediated disorders. Findings of the study overall: HTLV-1-associated myelopathy had the most TCR clonal expansion, and multiple sclerosis had the least, less than healthy controls. Expanded clones shared no identical CDR3 amino acid sequences across subjects, which suggested private TCR-beta repertoires in all groups.

Over 160 million TCR-beta sequences, together covering 15-18 subjects, were produced by every individual sequencing run that was carried out. In TCRdb, the 5' RACE reads were re-called with MiXCR into one record per CDR3 protein. The sample holds about 84,000 distinct CDR3 sequences, 10% seen once. The CDR3 is 17 amino acids. V lost 0 bases and J lost 3; bases outside the gene matches: 11. The germline gives CDR1 DFQATT, CDR2 SNEGSKA (reference sequence). Among the participants, healthy controls were blood bank volunteers in Maryland, USA. At least ten counts were recorded for this clonotype. Its antigen is still unknown.

This TCR was sampled from a middle-aged man in good health. The J gene is TRBJ2-1, the V gene TRBV20-1, with TRBD2 matching 7 bases. The sequencing sample was made of PBMCs. CDR3 sequence: CSARELGAGIHYNEQFF. The CDR3 DNA follows: TGCAGTGCTAGAGAATTGGGAGCGGGAATCCACTACAATGAGCAGTTCTTC.